Detailed here is one T cell receptor (beta chain). With 60 Vbeta and 13 Jbeta primers, the PCR was carried out. Generated by immunoSEQ multiplex PCR, the TCRdb table keeps only in-frame clones and is missing some. Seen here are about 140,000 clones, almost 80% observed once, and the top ten hold roughly 0.87%. These data come from a study of cytomegalovirus exposure and HLA in healthy donors. Specimen: PBMCs. The TCR sequence derives from a man aged 18 to 30 in good health and CMV-seronegative.

DNA of the CDR3: TGCAGCGTCCCCAGGGCCGGCGGAGAGACCCAGTACTTC. Its translation: CSVPRAGGETQYF. V is TRBV29-1 and J is TRBJ2-5, with TRBD1 as a possible D gene (5 bases). There are 13 residues in the CDR3. Trimming removed 6 bases at V and 4 bases at J, with 15 bases between. The germline gives CDR1 SQVTM, CDR2 ANQGSEA.